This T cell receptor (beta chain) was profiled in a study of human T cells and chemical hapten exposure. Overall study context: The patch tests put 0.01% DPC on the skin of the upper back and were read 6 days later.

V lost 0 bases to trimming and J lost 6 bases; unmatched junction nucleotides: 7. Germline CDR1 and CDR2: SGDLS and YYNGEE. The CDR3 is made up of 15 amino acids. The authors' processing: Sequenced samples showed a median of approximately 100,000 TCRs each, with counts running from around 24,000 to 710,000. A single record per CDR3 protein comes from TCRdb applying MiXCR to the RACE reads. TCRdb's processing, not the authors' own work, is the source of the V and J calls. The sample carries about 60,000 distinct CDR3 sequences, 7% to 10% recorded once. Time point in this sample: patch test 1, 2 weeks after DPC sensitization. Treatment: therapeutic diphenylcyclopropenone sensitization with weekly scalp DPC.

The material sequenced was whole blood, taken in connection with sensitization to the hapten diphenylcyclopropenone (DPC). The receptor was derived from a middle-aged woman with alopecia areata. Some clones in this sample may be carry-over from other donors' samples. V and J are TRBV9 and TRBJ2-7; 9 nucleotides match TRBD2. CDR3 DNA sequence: TGTGCCAGCAGCGTAGGGCCTAGCGGGGACTGCGAGCAGTACTTC. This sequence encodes CASSVGPSGDCEQYF. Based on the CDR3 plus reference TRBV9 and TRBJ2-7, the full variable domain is DSGVTQTPKHLITATGQRVTLRCSPRSGDLSVYWYQQSLDQGLQFLIQYYNGEERAKGNILERFSAQQFPDLHSELNLSSLELGDSALYFCASSVGPSGDCEQYFGPGTRLTVT.